A single sample is the source of the 26 T cell receptor beta chains below, sequenced in a study of neurological immune-mediated disorders (dated by TCRdb to about 2019). The library was generated by 5' RACE. Sequenced using an Illumina HiSeq 2500. The raw public data were reprocessed by TCRdb itself: fastp quality trimming at Q25, MiXCR clonotype calling, in-frame beta chains only. Rows are unified per CDR3 protein, each entry keeping the most common DNA and genes. Recorded for this sample are under 45,000 distinct CDR3 sequences; 3.5% to 4% of them occurred a single time. The ten largest make up roughly 2.2% of the sample. The material sequenced was PBMCs. Receptor source: a man aged 25-45 years with multiple sclerosis.

This clonotype has ten or more counts. The V call is TRBV20-1, the J call TRBJ2-3, with 8 positions matching TRBD2. In germline, CDR1 is DFQATT, CDR2 SNEGSKA (reference sequence). The J segment lost 2 bases and the V segment lost 1 base, leaving 5 bases of the junction unmatched. The CDR3 loop spans 15 amino acids. In DNA, the CDR3 is TGCAGTGCTAGAGGAAGCGGGGGAACCACAGATACGCAGTATTTT. It is translated as CSARGSGGTTDTQYF.

Many counts were recorded for this clonotype. The chain carries TRBV12-3 or TRBV12-4 and TRBJ1-2; D is possibly TRBD1 (5 bases). Deletions cut 5 bases from V and 6 bases from J, with 19 bases between. The CDR3 spans 15 residues. CDR3 nucleotide sequence: TGTGCCAGCAGTGAACGTGGGGCTCACGGAAATGGCTACACCTTC. Protein: CASSERGAHGNGYTF.

This clonotype showed up many times. The chain joins TRBV12-3 or TRBV12-4 to TRBJ2-1; 12 bases fit TRBD2. This CDR3 is 17 amino acids long. V gave up 6 bases and J gave up 6 bases; unmatched junction bases: 12. CDR3: CASSSLPGLAGSNEQFF. The CDR3 DNA is TGTGCCAGCAGCTCCCTTCCCGGACTAGCGGGGTCCAATGAGCAGTTCTTC.

In its sample, this clonotype was seen a few times. This chain joins TRBV3-1 and TRBJ1-1, with no clear D. CDR1 and CDR2 from the germline V gene are LGHDT and YNNKEL (reference sequence). V was cut by 6 bases and J by 5 bases, with 7 bases left in between. The CDR3 is made up of 11 amino acids. CDR3 amino acids: CASRKETEAFF. The CDR3 DNA reads as TGTGCCAGCAGGAAGGAAACTGAAGCTTTCTTT. The complete variable domain, with remaining parts taken from reference TRBV3-1 and TRBJ1-1, reads DTAVSQTPKYLVTQMGNDKSIKCEQNLGHDTMYWYKQDSKKFLKIMFSYNNKELIINETVPNRFSPKSPDKAHLNLHINSLELGDSAVYFCASRKETEAFFGQGTRLTVV.

This clonotype was observed at least ten times. The chain joins TRBV20-1 to TRBJ2-1; TRBD1 matches 8 bases. Germline lookup yields CDR1 DFQATT and CDR2 SNEGSKA (reference sequence). V lost 6 bases and J lost 4; bases outside the gene matches: 8. CDR3 length: 14 residues. The CDR3 sequence is CSARPGTGYNEQFF. Here the CDR3 DNA reads TGCAGTGCCCGTCCCGGGACAGGTTACAATGAGCAGTTCTTC.

J is TRBJ1-3 and V is TRBV5-1, with 8 positions matching TRBD1. This CDR3 has 14 residues. Trimming at V came to 7 bases and at J to 3 bases, leaving 6 bases not matched to a gene. Looked up from germline, CDR1 is SGHRS and CDR2 is YFSETQ. The CDR3 DNA reads TGCGCCAGCGCCTCAGGGGGCGGTGGAAACACCATATATTTT. It yields the protein CASASGGGGNTIYF.

Details on this clonotype: No conserved phenylalanine or tryptophan is present at the end of the CDR3, so a read error is the likely explanation. V is TRBV4-3 and J is TRBJ1-6; the D gene is possibly TRBD1 (6 bases). The germline V gene has CDR1 LGHNA and CDR2 YSLEER. The CDR3 has 13 residues. V shed 3 bases and J shed 8 bases, with 8 bases lying between them. The CDR3 is CASSHKGDSPLHY. As DNA, the CDR3 is TGCGCCAGCAGCCACAAGGGGGATTCACCCCTCCACTAT.

This clonotype came up many times. The gene calls are TRBV20-1 and TRBJ2-7; D is ambiguous. The V end was cut by 2 bases, the J end by 3 bases, with 11 bases between. Germline assignment: CDR1 DFQATT and CDR2 SNEGSKA (reference sequence). The CDR3 totals 13 residues. This chain's CDR3 is CSARSVINYEQYF. The CDR3 nucleotides are TGCAGTGCTAGATCGGTGATTAACTACGAGCAGTACTTC.

This clonotype has at least ten counts. The chain links TRBV5-1 to TRBJ1-1, with D uncertain. This CDR3 has 13 residues. The germline V gene has CDR1 SGHRS and CDR2 YFSETQ. Trimming stripped 4 bases from V and 0 bases from J, with 7 bases between. DNA for the CDR3: TGCGCCAGCAGCCCTGGAGTGAACACTGAAGCTTTCTTT. Protein sequence: CASSPGVNTEAFF.

This clonotype was observed many times. J is TRBJ2-1 and V is TRBV11-2; D is possibly TRBD1 or TRBD2 (5 bases each). CDR3 size: 17 residues. Trimming cost V 3 bases and J 2 bases, with 17 bases left between them. Germline V gene sequence: CDR1 SGHAT, CDR2 FQNNGV. CDR3 nucleotides: TGTGCCAGCAGCTTCCACCTCGCACGGGGCCCCTACAATGAGCAGTTCTTC. This sequence encodes CASSFHLARGPYNEQFF.

This clonotype has at least ten counts. The V gene is TRBV6-2 or TRBV6-3, the J gene TRBJ1-6; 9 bases match TRBD1. The CDR3 runs to 16 residues. Germline V gives CDR1 MNHEY, CDR2 SVGEGT. V lost 5 bases, J lost 6 bases, and 8 bases stayed unmatched. CDR3 bases: TGTGCCAGCAGTCCTTCGACAGGGGGTGGTAATTCACCCCTCCACTTT. Translation: CASSPSTGGGNSPLHF.

This clonotype was detected ten times or more. The chain combines TRBV9 with TRBJ2-3; D is possibly TRBD1 (6 bases). Looked up from germline, CDR1 is SGDLS and CDR2 is YYNGEE. This CDR3 is built from 16 residues. V was cut by 0 bases and J by 0 bases, with 11 bases left in between. CDR3 sequence: CASSVAQGRSTDTQYF. In DNA, the CDR3 is TGTGCCAGCAGCGTAGCACAGGGAAGGAGCACAGATACGCAGTATTTT.

This clonotype was seen at least ten times. This chain uses TRBV5-6 with TRBJ2-7; tentatively, D is TRBD1 or TRBD2 (7 bases each). This CDR3 comprises 14 residues. V was clipped by 0 bases and J by 6 bases, with 13 bases between them. The germline CDR1 and CDR2 sequences are SGHDT and YYEEEE. The CDR3 region is CASSLERRGGEQYF. In DNA, the CDR3 is TGTGCCAGCAGCTTGGAGCGCAGGGGGGGCGAGCAGTACTTC.

This clonotype was observed at least ten times. The rearrangement links TRBV29-1 to TRBJ2-2; TRBD1 matches at 10 bases. V trimming: 8 bases; J trimming: 5 bases; junction bases outside the gene matches: 5. The V gene's germline CDR1 is SQVTM and CDR2 ANQGSEA. CDR3 length: 13 residues. The CDR3 is CSFRTGGTGELFF. DNA for the CDR3: TGCAGCTTTCGGACAGGGGGAACCGGGGAGCTGTTTTTT.

In this sample, this clonotype turned up many times. The chain has TRBV10-3 and TRBJ2-7; 10 positions agree with TRBD1. Germline V lookup: CDR1 ENHRY, CDR2 SYGVKD. The CDR3 has 15 residues. Germline trimming cut 6 bases from V and 2 bases from J; bases unmatched to any gene: 7. The CDR3 loop reads CAIRTGTGDTYEQYF. The CDR3 nucleotides read TGTGCCATCAGAACCGGGACAGGGGATACCTACGAGCAGTACTTC.

This clonotype was seen repeatedly, ten times or more. The rearrangement uses TRBV11-2 and TRBJ2-1; a weak D match, TRBD2 (6 bases). The V and J ends lost 5 bases and 2 bases respectively, with 16 bases between them. CDR3 length: 16 residues. The germline gives CDR1 SGHAT, CDR2 FQNNGV. CDR3 in amino acids: CASSPWDFGAYNEQFF. The CDR3 bases are TGTGCCAGCAGCCCCTGGGACTTCGGGGCCTACAATGAGCAGTTCTTC.

Ten or more counts support this clonotype. The V call is TRBV2, the J call TRBJ1-1; D gene ambiguous. Germline V gene data show CDR1 as SNHLY and CDR2 as FYNNEI. Between the trimmed V and J ends, which lost 4 bases and 0 bases, there was a span of 9 bases. The CDR3 has 14 residues. CDR3 coding DNA: TGTGCCAGCAGTGTGAGTTTAATGAACACTGAAGCTTTCTTT. It encodes CASSVSLMNTEAFF. The entire variable domain, with the rest obtained from reference TRBV2 and TRBJ1-1, is as follows: EPEVTQTPSHQVTQMGQEVILRCVPISNHLYFYWYRQILGQKVEFLVSFYNNEISEKSEIFDDQFSVERPDGSNFTLKIRSTKLEDSAMYFCASSVSLMNTEAFFGQGTRLTVV.

The chain couples TRBV12-3 or TRBV12-4 to TRBJ1-2; possible D gene TRBD1, 5 bases. V was clipped by 8 bases and J by 3 bases, with 7 bases between them. The CDR3 has 11 amino acids. The CDR3: CASQGDYGYTF. The CDR3 DNA reads as TGTGCCAGCCAGGGAGACTATGGCTACACCTTC.

This clonotype was observed at least ten times. The V gene is TRBV24-1, the J gene TRBJ2-5; possibly TRBD1 or TRBD2 for D (5 bases each). The CDR3 extends over 14 amino acids. Germline assignment: CDR1 KGHDR and CDR2 SFDVKD. V was cut by 5 bases and J by 1 base, with 10 bases left in between. CDR3: CATSGAGTQETQYF. The CDR3 DNA follows: TGTGCCACCAGTGGGGCAGGGACCCAAGAGACCCAGTACTTC.

This clonotype showed up many times. The rearrangement joins TRBV10-3 to TRBJ1-2; D is ambiguous. The germline CDR1 and CDR2 sequences are ENHRY and SYGVKD. CDR3 length: 13 amino acids. Trimming shortened V by 1 base and J by 4 bases, and 7 bases separated the two germline ends. The CDR3 loop reads CAISEFEGYGYTF. The DNA for the CDR3 is TGTGCCATCAGTGAGTTTGAGGGCTATGGCTACACCTTC.

This clonotype was found many times. J is TRBJ1-3 and V is TRBV5-1; D is unclear. The CDR3 totals 14 residues. The V and J ends lost 0 bases and 4 bases respectively, with 8 bases between them. Germline CDR1 reads SGHRS; CDR2 reads YFSETQ. DNA for the CDR3: TGCGCCAGCAGCTTGGATTGGGTAGGAAACACCATATATTTT. Protein sequence: CASSLDWVGNTIYF. Filled out from reference TRBV5-1 and TRBJ1-3, the complete variable domain reads KAGVTQTPRYLIKTRGQQVTLSCSPISGHRSVSWYQQTPGQGLQFLFEYFSETQRNKGNFPGRFSGRQFSNSRSEMNVSTLELGDSALYLCASSLDWVGNTIYFGEGSWLTVV.

J is TRBJ2-1 and V is TRBV11-3, with 9 bases matching TRBD2. The CDR3 is 14 amino acids. From germline, CDR1 is SGHNT and CDR2 YENEEA. Trimming took 5 bases from V and 4 from J; bases not matched to a gene: 3. The CDR3 reads CASSQTSGYNEQFF. CDR3 bases: TGTGCCAGCAGCCAGACTAGCGGTTACAATGAGCAGTTCTTC.

This clonotype was recorded a few times. One junction end does not reproduce the germline sequence, and a read error may be involved. The CDR3 DNA follows: TGTGCCAGCAGTGAACCGTTGGGGGCTTCGGGTAGCTCCTATAATTCACCCCTCAACTTT. Translation gives CASSEPLGASGSSYNSPLNF. J is TRBJ1-6 and V is TRBV2; tentatively, D is TRBD1 (6 bases). The CDR3 is 20 amino acids. Germline lookup yields CDR1 SNHLY and CDR2 FYNNEI.

This clonotype was found many times. The chain couples TRBV6-5 to TRBJ2-1, with 7 bases lining up with TRBD2. The CDR3 is made up of 11 amino acids. The junction had 5 bases not matched to a gene; V was cut back by 7 bases and J by 11 bases. The germline V gene encodes CDR1 MNHEY and CDR2 SVGAGI. CDR3 region: CASTHGGKQFF. CDR3 sequence (DNA): TGTGCCAGCACCCACGGGGGGAAGCAGTTCTTC.

This clonotype occurred many times. The V call is TRBV6-5, the J call TRBJ2-7; tentative D call: TRBD1 (5 bases). The CDR3 sequence is 14 residues long. V shed 6 bases and J shed 1 base, with 13 bases lying between them. Per germline, CDR1 MNHEY and CDR2 SVGAGI. CDR3 in amino acids: CASSIRQNSYEQYF. CDR3 sequence (DNA): TGTGCCAGCAGCATAAGACAGAATTCCTACGAGCAGTACTTC.

This clonotype showed up just a few times. This chain joins TRBV19 and TRBJ2-2; D call uncertain. This CDR3 comprises 13 residues. The V gene's germline CDR1 is LNHDA and CDR2 SQIVND (reference sequence). V lost 1 base and J lost 7, with 7 bases in between. The CDR3 coding sequence is TGTGCCAGTAGTATAGGTGCCGGCGGGGAGCTGTTTTTT. This encodes CASSIGAGGELFF.